This TCR beta chain was profiled in a study of cytomegalovirus exposure and HLA in healthy donors. Study-level findings and limits: Presence/absence analysis assumed near-uniform sequencing depth across donors.

This clone came up a few times. Its antigen remains unknown. Both 60 Vbeta primers and 13 Jbeta primers went into the PCR. The data were produced by immunoSEQ multiplex PCR, yet TCRdb's version contains in-frame clones alone and is incomplete. The sample carries around 110,000 clones, around 10% recorded once. The sample consisted of PBMCs. The TCR sequence derives from a young man in good health and CMV-seronegative.

In DNA, the CDR3 is TGCGCCAGCAGCCCGCGAACGACAGGGAGAAACACTGAAGCTTTCTTT. This encodes CASSPRTTGRNTEAFF. The chain joins TRBV5-1 to TRBJ1-1, with 7 bases fitting TRBD1. V lost 4 bases and J lost 2; bases outside the gene matches: 11. The V gene's germline CDR1 is SGHRS and CDR2 YFSETQ. This CDR3 is 16 amino acids long.